This TCR beta chain emerged from a study of human T cells and chemical hapten exposure. Study at large: Skin of the upper inner arm, approximately 2 cm by approximately 2 cm, received 2% DPC for sensitization.

TCRdb re-analysed the RACE reads in MiXCR, keeping a single row per CDR3 protein. This sample yields approximately 340,000 distinct CDR3 sequences, of which around 7% are seen a single time; 8% to 9% belongs to the top ten. Time point noted: patch test 1, 2 weeks after DPC sensitization. Treatment specified: therapeutic diphenylcyclopropenone sensitization with weekly scalp DPC. At patch-test visits, sampling came before the patch test. The origin of this receptor is a young woman with alopecia areata. Some clones in this sample may be carry-over from other donors' samples. The specimen was whole blood, collected in connection with sensitization to the hapten diphenylcyclopropenone (DPC).

The CDR3 reads CASSRSGGSNQPQHF. As DNA, the CDR3 is TGTGCCAGCAGCCGAAGTGGGGGGAGCAATCAGCCCCAGCATTTT. The chain combines TRBV3-1 with TRBJ1-5; the D gene is possibly TRBD1 (5 bases). Trimming cost V 4 bases and J 1 base, with 11 bases left between them. CDR3 length: 15 amino acids. Germline CDR1 and CDR2: LGHDT and YNNKEL (reference sequence).